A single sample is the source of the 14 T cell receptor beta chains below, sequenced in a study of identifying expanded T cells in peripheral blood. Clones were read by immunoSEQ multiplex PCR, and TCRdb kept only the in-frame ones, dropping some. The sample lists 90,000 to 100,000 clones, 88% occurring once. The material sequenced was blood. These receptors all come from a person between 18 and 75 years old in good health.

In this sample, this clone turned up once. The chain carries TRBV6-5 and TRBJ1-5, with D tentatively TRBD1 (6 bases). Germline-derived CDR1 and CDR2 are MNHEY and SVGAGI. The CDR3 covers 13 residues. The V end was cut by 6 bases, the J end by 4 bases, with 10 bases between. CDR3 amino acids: CASRQGWNQPQHF. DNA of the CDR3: TGTGCCAGCAGACAGGGATGGAATCAGCCCCAGCATTTT.

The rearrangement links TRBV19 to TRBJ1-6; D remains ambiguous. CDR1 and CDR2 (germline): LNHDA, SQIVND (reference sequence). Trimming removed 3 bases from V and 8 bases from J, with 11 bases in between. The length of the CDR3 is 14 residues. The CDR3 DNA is TGTGCCAGTAGTATGTGGCCGGGCGATTCACCCCTCCACTTT. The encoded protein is CASSMWPGDSPLHF.

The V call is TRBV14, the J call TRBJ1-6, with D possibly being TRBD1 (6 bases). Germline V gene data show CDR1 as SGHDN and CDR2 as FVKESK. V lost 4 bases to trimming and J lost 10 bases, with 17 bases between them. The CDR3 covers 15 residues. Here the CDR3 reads CASSLWGGGESPLHF. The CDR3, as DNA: TGTGCCAGCAGCCTCTGGGGAGGGGGTGAGTCACCCCTCCACTTT.

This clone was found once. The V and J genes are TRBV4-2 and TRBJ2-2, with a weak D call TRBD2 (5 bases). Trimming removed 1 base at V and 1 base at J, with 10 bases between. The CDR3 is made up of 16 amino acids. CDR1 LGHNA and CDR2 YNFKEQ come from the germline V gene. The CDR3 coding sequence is TGTGCCAGCAGCCAAGTCGAGGGCTTGAACACCGGGGAGCTGTTTTTT. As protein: CASSQVEGLNTGELFF.

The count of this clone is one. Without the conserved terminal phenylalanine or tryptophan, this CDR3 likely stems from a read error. The CDR3 reads CASSQSTSLNTGELFV. The DNA for the CDR3 is TGTGCCAGCAGCCAGTCGACTAGCTTGAACACCGGGGAGCTGTTTGTT. The chain recombines TRBV4-1 with TRBJ2-2; TRBD2 agrees at 7 bases. The CDR3 contains 16 residues. Germline V gene lookup returns CDR1 MGHRA and CDR2 YSYEKL.

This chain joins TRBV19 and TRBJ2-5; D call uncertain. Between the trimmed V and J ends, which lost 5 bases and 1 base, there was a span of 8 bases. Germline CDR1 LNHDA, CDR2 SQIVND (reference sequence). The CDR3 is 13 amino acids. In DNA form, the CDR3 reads TGTGCCAGTAGTTTGGACCTCCAAGAGACCCAGTACTTC. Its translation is CASSLDLQETQYF.

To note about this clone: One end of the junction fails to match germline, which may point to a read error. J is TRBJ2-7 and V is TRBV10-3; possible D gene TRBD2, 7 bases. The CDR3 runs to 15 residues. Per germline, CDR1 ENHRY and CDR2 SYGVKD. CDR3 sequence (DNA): TGTGCCAGCAGTGAAGGGGGGGACGGCTCCTACGAGCAGTACTTC. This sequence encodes CASSEGGDGSYEQYF.

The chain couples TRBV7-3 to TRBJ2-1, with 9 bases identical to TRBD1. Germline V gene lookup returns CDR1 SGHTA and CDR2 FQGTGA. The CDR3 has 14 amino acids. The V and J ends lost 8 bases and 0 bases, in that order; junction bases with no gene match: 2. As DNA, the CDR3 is TGTGCCAGCGGGACAGGGAGCTCCTACAATGAGCAGTTCTTC. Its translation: CASGTGSSYNEQFF. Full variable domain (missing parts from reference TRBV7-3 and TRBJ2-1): GAGVSQTPSNKVTEKGKYVELRCDPISGHTALYWYRQSLGQGPEFLIYFQGTGAADDSGLPNDRFFAVRPEGSVSTLKIQRTERGDSAVYLCASGTGSSYNEQFFGPGTRLTVL.

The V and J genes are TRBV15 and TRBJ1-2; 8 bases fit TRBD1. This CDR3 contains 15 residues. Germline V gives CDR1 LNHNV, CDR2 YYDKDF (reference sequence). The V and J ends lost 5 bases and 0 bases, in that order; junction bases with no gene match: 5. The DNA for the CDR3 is TGTGCCACCAGCCAATGGACAGGGACTAACTATGGCTACACCTTC. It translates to CATSQWTGTNYGYTF.

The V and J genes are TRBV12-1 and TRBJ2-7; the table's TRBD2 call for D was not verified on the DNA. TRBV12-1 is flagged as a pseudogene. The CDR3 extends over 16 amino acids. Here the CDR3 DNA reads TGTGCCAGCAGCTCCCGTTCTGGCGGGGGGCCCTACGAGCAGTACTTC. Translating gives CASSSRSGGGPYEQYF.

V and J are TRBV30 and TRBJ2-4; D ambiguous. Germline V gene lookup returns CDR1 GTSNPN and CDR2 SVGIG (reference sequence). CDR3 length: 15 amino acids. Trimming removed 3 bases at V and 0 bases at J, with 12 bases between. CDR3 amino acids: CAWSPPAVAKNIQYF. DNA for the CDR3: TGTGCCTGGAGCCCTCCGGCGGTAGCCAAAAACATTCAGTACTTC.

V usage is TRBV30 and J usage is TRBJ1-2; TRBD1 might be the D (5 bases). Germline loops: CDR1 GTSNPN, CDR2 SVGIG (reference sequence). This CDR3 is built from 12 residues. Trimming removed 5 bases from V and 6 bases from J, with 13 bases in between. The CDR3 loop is CAWRPGGDGYTF. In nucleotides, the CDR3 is TGTGCCTGGCGTCCGGGGGGAGATGGCTACACCTTC.

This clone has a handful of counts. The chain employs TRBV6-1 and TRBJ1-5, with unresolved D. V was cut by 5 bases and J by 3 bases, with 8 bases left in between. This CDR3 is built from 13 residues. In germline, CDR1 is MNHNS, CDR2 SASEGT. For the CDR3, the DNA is TGTGCCAGCAGTTCACAGAACAATCAGCCCCAGCATTTT. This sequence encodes CASSSQNNQPQHF.

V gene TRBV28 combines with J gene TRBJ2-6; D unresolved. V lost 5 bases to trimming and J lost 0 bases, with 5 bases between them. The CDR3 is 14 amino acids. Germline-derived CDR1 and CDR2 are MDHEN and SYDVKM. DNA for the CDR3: TGTGCCAGCAGTACACACTCTGGGGCCAACGTCCTGACTTTC. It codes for CASSTHSGANVLTF.